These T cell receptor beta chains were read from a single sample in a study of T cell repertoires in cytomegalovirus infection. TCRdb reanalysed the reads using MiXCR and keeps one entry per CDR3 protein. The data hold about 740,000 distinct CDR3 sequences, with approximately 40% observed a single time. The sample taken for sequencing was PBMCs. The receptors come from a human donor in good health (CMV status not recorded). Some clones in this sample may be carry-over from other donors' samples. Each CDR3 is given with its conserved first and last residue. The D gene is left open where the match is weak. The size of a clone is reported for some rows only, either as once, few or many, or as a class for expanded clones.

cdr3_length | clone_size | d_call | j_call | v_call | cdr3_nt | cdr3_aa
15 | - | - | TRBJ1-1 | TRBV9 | TGTGCCAGCAGCGGAGGGGGAGGAGGGAACACTGAAGCTTTCTTT | CASSGGGGGNTEAFF
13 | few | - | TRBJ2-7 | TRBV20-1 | TGCAGTGCTACGAACAGGGTTGCCAACGAGCAGTACTTC | CSATNRVANEQYF
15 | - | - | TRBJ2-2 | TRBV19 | TGTGCCAGTAGTATTGGTAGGACCCACACCGGGGAGCTGTTTTTT | CASSIGRTHTGELFF
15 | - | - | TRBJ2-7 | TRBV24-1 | TGTGCCACCAGTGATCCCTCCGACGGTTCCTACGAGCAGTACTTC | CATSDPSDGSYEQYF
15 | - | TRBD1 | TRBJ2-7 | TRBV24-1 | TGTGCCACCATTTCCGGGACAGGGGTCCCCTACGAGCAGTACTTC | CATISGTGVPYEQYF
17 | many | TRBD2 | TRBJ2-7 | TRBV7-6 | TGTGCCAGCAGCTTCGGGACTAACCCTTCGGGCCCCTACGAGCAGTACTTC | CASSFGTNPSGPYEQYF
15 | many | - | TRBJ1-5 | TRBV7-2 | TGTGCCAGCAGCTACACCAGCGGGTTTGGTCAGCCCCAGCATTTT | CASSYTSGFGQPQHF
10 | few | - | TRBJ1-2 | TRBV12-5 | TGTGCTAGTGGTCCGTTTGGCTACACCTTC | CASGPFGYTF
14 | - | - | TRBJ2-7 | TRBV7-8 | TGTGCCAGCAGCTTAGCGTCCGGGGACATAGAGCAGTACTTC | CASSLASGDIEQYF
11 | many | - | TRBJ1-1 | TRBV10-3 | TGTGCCATCAGGGAGAACACTGAAGCTTTCTTT | CAIRENTEAFF
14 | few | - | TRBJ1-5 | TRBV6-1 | TGTGCCAGCAGTGAAGCCCAGTCCAATCAGCCCCAGCATTTT | CASSEAQSNQPQHF
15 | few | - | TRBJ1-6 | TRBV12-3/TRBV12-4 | TGTGCCAGCAGTCCAGTGGTCTCCTATAATTCACCCCTCCACTTT | CASSPVVSYNSPLHF
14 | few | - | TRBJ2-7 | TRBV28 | TGTGCCAGCAGGTCTCGACGGTCCGGGTACGAGCAGTACTTC | CASRSRRSGYEQYF
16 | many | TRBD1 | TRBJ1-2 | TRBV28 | TGTGCCAGCACCTCCGGGACAGGGACCACTAACTATGGCTACACCTTC | CASTSGTGTTNYGYTF
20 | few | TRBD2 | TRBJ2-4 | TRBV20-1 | TGCAGTGCTAGCAGGCTAGCGGGGGGTTACTCCCGTGTAGCCAAAAACATTCAGTACTTC | CSASRLAGGYSRVAKNIQYF
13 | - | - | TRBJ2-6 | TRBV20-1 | TGCAGTGCTACCCTGCGGGGGGCCAACGTCCTGACTTTC | CSATLRGANVLTF
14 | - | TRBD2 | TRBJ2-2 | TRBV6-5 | TGTGCCAGCAGTTTCCTAGCGGGAGCCGGGGAGCTGTTTTTT | CASSFLAGAGELFF
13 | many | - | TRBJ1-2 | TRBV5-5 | TGTGCCAGCAGCTTGGATAGGGGTACCGGCTACACCTTC | CASSLDRGTGYTF
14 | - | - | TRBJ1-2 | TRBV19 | TGTGCCAGTAGTATAGCATCCAGTAACTATGGCTACACCTTC | CASSIASSNYGYTF
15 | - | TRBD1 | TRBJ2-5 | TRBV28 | TGTGCCAGAAGTTTAGCAGGGGGCGCAGGAGAGACCCAGTACTTC | CARSLAGGAGETQYF
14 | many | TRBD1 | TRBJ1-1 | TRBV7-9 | TGTGCCAGCAGCTGGGACAGGGGGCACACTGAAGCTTTCTTT | CASSWDRGHTEAFF
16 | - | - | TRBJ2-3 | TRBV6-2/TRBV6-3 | TGTGCCAGCAGTTACCTGCGCGGACCGGATAAAGATACGCAGTATTTT | CASSYLRGPDKDTQYF
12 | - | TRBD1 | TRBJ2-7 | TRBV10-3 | TGTGCCATTTCCACAGGGGTCTACGAGCAGTACTTC | CAISTGVYEQYF
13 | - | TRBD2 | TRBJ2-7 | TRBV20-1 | TGCAGTGTCCTATCCGGGGGGGCGAGCGAGCAGTACTTC | CSVLSGGASEQYF
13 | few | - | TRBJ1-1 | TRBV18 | TGTGCCAGCTCACCAATCAGGGAGGGTGAAGCTTTCTTT | CASSPIREGEAFF
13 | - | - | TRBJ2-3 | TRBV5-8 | TGTGCCAGCAGCGGGACGACCACAGATACGCAGTATTTT | CASSGTTTDTQYF
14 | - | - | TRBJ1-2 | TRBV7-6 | TGTGCCAGCAGCTTCGCAGAAGGGTACTATGGCTACACCTTC | CASSFAEGYYGYTF
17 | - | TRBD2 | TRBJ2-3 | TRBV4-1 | TGCGCCAGCAGCCAGGTACCTAGCGGGGGCATCGCAGATACGCAGTATTTT | CASSQVPSGGIADTQYF
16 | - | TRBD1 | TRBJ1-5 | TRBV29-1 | TGCAGCGTTGAGGCAGAGGACAGGGGCAGCAATCAGCCCCAGCATTTT | CSVEAEDRGSNQPQHF
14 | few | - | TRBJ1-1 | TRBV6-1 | TGTGCCAGCAGTGATAGCGGAGCGGGCAGGGTTGCTTTCTTT | CASSDSGAGRVAFF
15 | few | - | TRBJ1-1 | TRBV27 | TGTGCCAGCAGGTTGGCAGGGGATTTCAACACTGAAGCTTTCTTT | CASRLAGDFNTEAFF
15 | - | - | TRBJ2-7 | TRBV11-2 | TGTGCCAGCAGCTTAGCCTCCCCCGGTACCTACGAGCAGTACTTC | CASSLASPGTYEQYF
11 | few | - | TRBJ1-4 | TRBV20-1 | TGCTCTCCAGGGAGGTATGAAAAACTGTTTTTT | CSPGRYEKLFF
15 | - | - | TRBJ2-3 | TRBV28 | TGTGCCAGCAGCCCCATAGCGGTTTTCACAGATACGCAGTATTTT | CASSPIAVFTDTQYF
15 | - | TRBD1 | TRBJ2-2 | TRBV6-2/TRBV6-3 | TGTGCCAGCAGTTCCGGGACAGGGTCGGGCGGGGAGCTGTTTTTT | CASSSGTGSGGELFF
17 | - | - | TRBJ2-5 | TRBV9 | TGTGCCAGCAGCCCCCATAGGGCTAGCGTGTTCCAAGAGACCCAGTACTTC | CASSPHRASVFQETQYF
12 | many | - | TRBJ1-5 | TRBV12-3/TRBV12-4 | TGTGCCAGCGGGACTGGCAATCAGCCCCAGCATTTT | CASGTGNQPQHF
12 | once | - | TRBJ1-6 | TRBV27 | TGTGCCAGCAGTCCCTCTAGGGGGCCCCTCCACTTT | CASSPSRGPLHF
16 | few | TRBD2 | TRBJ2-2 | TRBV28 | TGTGCCAGCAGTTTCCTGGCTAGCGGGGCGAGCGGGGAGCTGTTTTTT | CASSFLASGASGELFF
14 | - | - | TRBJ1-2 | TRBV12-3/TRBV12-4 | TGTGCCAGCAGTTTGAGGGAAAATATCTATGGCTACACCTTC | CASSLRENIYGYTF
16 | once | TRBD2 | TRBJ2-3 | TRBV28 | TGTGCCAGCAGTATAATAGCGGGAGCGGGCACAGATACGCAGTATTTT | CASSIIAGAGTDTQYF
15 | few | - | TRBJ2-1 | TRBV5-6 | TGTGCCAGCAGCTTAGTTATAGAAACCTACAATGAGCAGTTCTTC | CASSLVIETYNEQFF
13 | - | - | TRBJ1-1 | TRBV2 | TGTGCCAGCAAAACGGGTCCAAACACTGAAGCTTTCTTT | CASKTGPNTEAFF
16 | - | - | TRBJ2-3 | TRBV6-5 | TGTGCCAGCAGTGATCGTGGGGGCCCTAGCACAGATACGCAGTATTTT | CASSDRGGPSTDTQYF
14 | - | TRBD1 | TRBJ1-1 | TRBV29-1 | TGCAGCGTTGATGCCAGGGGGGTAAACACTGAAGCTTTCTTT | CSVDARGVNTEAFF
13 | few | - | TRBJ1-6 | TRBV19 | TGTGCCACCCAGGCCCGGAATAATTCACCCCTCCACTTT | CATQARNNSPLHF
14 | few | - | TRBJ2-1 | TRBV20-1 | TGCAGTGCTCGACAGGCGGGCTCCTACAATGAGCAGTTCTTC | CSARQAGSYNEQFF
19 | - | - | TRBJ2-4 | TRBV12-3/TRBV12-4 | TGTGCCCGCAGCTCATTGGCGGGGGCGGGAGTTTTAGCCAAAAACATTCAGTACTTC | CARSSLAGAGVLAKNIQYF